These 25 T cell receptor beta chains originate from one sample sequenced in a study of PD-L1 blockade in urothelial cancer. Assay used: immunoSEQ multiplex PCR; TCRdb lists only in-frame clones, some missing. The sample comprises roughly 29,000 clones, about 85% of which are singletons, and about 2.7% rests with the top ten. Indicated time point: peripheral blood 6 weeks after treatment start. The sequencing here drew on PBMCs, taken around atezolizumab (anti-PD-L1) treatment. Receptors were obtained from a man in his 70s with urothelial cancer.

The chain employs TRBV28 and TRBJ1-2; 11 bases line up with TRBD1. J was trimmed by 4 bases and V by 7 bases; bases with no gene match: 20. This CDR3 is 19 amino acids long. Germline V gives CDR1 MDHEN, CDR2 SYDVKM. Here the CDR3 reads CASMGDSSGQGVLSYGYTF. CDR3 sequence (DNA): TGTGCCAGCATGGGGGATTCTTCGGGACAGGGGGTATTAAGCTATGGCTACACCTTC.

The CDR3 here is CASSLSQNSPQHF. CDR3 in DNA: TGTGCCAGCAGCTTATCCCAAAACTCGCCCCAGCATTTT. The rearrangement uses TRBV7-8 and TRBJ1-5; D gene ambiguous. Germline CDR1 SGHVS, CDR2 FQNEAQ. V was pared by 2 bases and J by 9 bases, with 11 bases between. This CDR3 comprises 13 residues.

The V call is TRBV4-1, the J call TRBJ2-1, with 8 bases aligning to TRBD1. With V trimmed by 0 bases and J by 7 bases, 14 bases remained unmatched. The CDR3 is 18 amino acids. Germline CDR1 is MGHRA and CDR2 is YSYEKL. CDR3 sequence reads: CASSQETGARPWANEQFF. In nucleotides, the CDR3 is TGCGCCAGCAGCCAAGAGACAGGGGCGAGGCCTTGGGCGAATGAGCAGTTCTTC.

The rearrangement uses TRBV5-1 and TRBJ2-3, with a possible D match to TRBD2 (5 bases). Germline assignment: CDR1 SGHRS and CDR2 YFSETQ. This CDR3 contains 17 residues. Trimming took off 2 bases at V and 6 bases at J, with 22 bases between the two ends. DNA for the CDR3: TGCGCCAGCAGCTTTGATCGAGGAGGCAGGCTCGGGGATACGCAGTATTTT. Encoded protein: CASSFDRGGRLGDTQYF.

This clone was seen more than once but under ten times. The gene calls are TRBV7-2 and TRBJ2-5, with D tentatively TRBD1 (7 bases). Germline V lookup: CDR1 SGHTA, CDR2 FQGNSA. Trimming removed 6 bases at V and 4 bases at J, with 18 bases between. This CDR3 is built from 15 residues. As DNA, the CDR3 is TGTGCCAGCAGGACAGGGTCACGCGGGACAGAGACCCAGTACTTC. It encodes CASRTGSRGTETQYF.

The J gene is TRBJ2-7, the V gene TRBV27; D possibly corresponds to TRBD1 (5 bases). Germline CDR1 MNHEY, CDR2 SMNVEV (reference sequence). Trimming shortened V by 5 bases and J by 3 bases, and 14 bases separated the two germline ends. The CDR3 spans 14 residues. CDR3 bases: TGTGCCAGCAGTCCCAGGGTCCCTATCTACGAGCAGTACTTC. This gives the protein CASSPRVPIYEQYF.

This chain joins TRBV5-4 and TRBJ2-3; a possible D gene is TRBD2 (6 bases). The V and J ends lost 2 bases and 4 bases respectively, with 8 bases between them. The CDR3 spans 13 residues. Germline CDR1 SGHNT, CDR2 YYREEE (reference sequence). CDR3 loop: CASSLLAPDTQYF. The CDR3 nucleotides read TGTGCCAGCAGCTTACTAGCCCCAGATACGCAGTATTTT.

The chain carries TRBV7-2 and TRBJ2-1; TRBD2 agrees at 8 bases. Germline V gene lookup returns CDR1 SGHTA and CDR2 FQGNSA. The CDR3 consists of 15 residues. The V and J ends lost 2 bases and 6 bases, in that order; junction bases with no gene match: 6. The CDR3: CASSLFGGALNEQFF. The CDR3 region has the DNA TGTGCCAGCAGCTTATTCGGGGGGGCCCTCAATGAGCAGTTCTTC.

V and J are TRBV7-2 and TRBJ2-1; D unclear. This CDR3 region has 14 residues. Trimming took off 5 bases at V and 0 bases at J, with 8 bases between the two ends. Germline CDR1 reads SGHTA; CDR2 reads FQGNSA. The CDR3, as DNA: TGTGCCAGCAGCGCTCGGGTCTCCTACAATGAGCAGTTCTTC. It encodes CASSARVSYNEQFF.

In this sample, this clone turned up once. The rearrangement links TRBV28 to TRBJ2-5, with 7 bases that match TRBD1. CDR3 length: 16 residues. Germline CDR1 and CDR2: MDHEN and SYDVKM. Trimming took 2 bases from V and 2 from J; bases not matched to a gene: 8. The CDR3 bases are TGTGCCAGCAGTTTAAGGACAGGCGATGGGCAAGAGACCCAGTACTTC. Residues: CASSLRTGDGQETQYF.

J is TRBJ1-2 and V is TRBV4-1; 7 bases fit TRBD1. Trimming at V came to 0 bases and at J to 8 bases, leaving 9 bases not matched to a gene. In germline, CDR1 is MGHRA, CDR2 YSYEKL. This CDR3 is built from 15 residues. In DNA form, the CDR3 reads TGCGCCAGCAGCCAAGATGAGGAGGGGGCTGGCGGCTACACCTTC. As protein: CASSQDEEGAGGYTF.

This sequence joins TRBV25-1 and TRBJ2-3; D might be TRBD1 (6 bases). The CDR3 runs to 14 residues. Germline V gene lookup returns CDR1 MGHDK and CDR2 SYGVNS. Trimming stripped 4 bases from V and 1 base from J, with 9 bases between. CDR3 DNA sequence: TGTGCCAGCAGTGCGTACAGGGGCACAGATACGCAGTATTTT. It is translated as CASSAYRGTDTQYF.

The CDR3 DNA follows: TGTGCCAGCAGACCGGGGGGGGGAATGAACACTGAAGCTTTCTTT. Its translation: CASRPGGGMNTEAFF. The gene calls are TRBV28 and TRBJ1-1; tentatively, D is TRBD1 (5 bases). Germline V gives CDR1 MDHEN, CDR2 SYDVKM. The length of the CDR3 is 15 residues. V lost 6 bases to trimming and J lost 0 bases, with 14 bases between them.

The J gene is TRBJ1-4, the V gene TRBV5-5; the D is unclear. There are 16 residues in the CDR3. Germline V gene sequence: CDR1 SGHKS, CDR2 YYEKEE (reference sequence). V lost 0 bases to trimming and J lost 2 bases, with 11 bases between them. This CDR3 is CASSLAGGRTNEKLFF. CDR3 in DNA: TGTGCCAGCAGCTTGGCCGGAGGGAGGACTAATGAAAAACTGTTTTTT.

This chain uses TRBV30 with TRBJ1-2, with D uncertain. Germline V CDR1 and CDR2: GTSNPN, SVGIG (reference sequence). Trimming stripped 4 bases from V and 11 bases from J, with 14 bases between. The CDR3 is 11 residues long. The CDR3 region is CAWNYGPPYTF. The CDR3 DNA sequence: TGTGCCTGGAATTATGGCCCGCCTTACACCTTC.

The chain links TRBV19 to TRBJ1-5; no clear D. V lost 4 bases and J 9 bases, leaving 13 bases between the germline ends. Germline V gives CDR1 LNHDA, CDR2 SQIVND (reference sequence). This CDR3 comprises 13 residues. CDR3 sequence: CASSTLRAGPQHF. CDR3 coding DNA: TGTGCCAGTAGTACCCTCCGTGCAGGGCCCCAGCATTTT.

Here the CDR3 reads CAWSVQGSSYNSPLHF. CDR3 coding DNA: TGTGCCTGGAGTGTACAGGGGAGCTCCTATAATTCACCCCTCCACTTT. The chain combines TRBV30 with TRBJ1-6, with 7 bases identical to TRBD1. This CDR3 has 16 amino acids. Unmatched junction bases numbered 2, after V lost 0 bases and J lost 0 bases. Germline loops: CDR1 GTSNPN, CDR2 SVGIG (reference sequence).

This clone came up a few times. V usage is TRBV7-2 and J usage is TRBJ2-7; no reliable D call. The germline CDR1 and CDR2 sequences are SGHTA and FQGNSA. CDR3 length: 12 amino acids. V was cut by 3 bases and J by 1 base, with 4 bases left in between. CDR3 region: CASSFQSYEQYF. DNA for the CDR3: TGTGCCAGCAGCTTCCAATCCTACGAGCAGTACTTC.

The chain carries TRBV29-1 and TRBJ1-1; D might be TRBD1 (5 bases). The germline V gene has CDR1 SQVTM and CDR2 ANQGSEA. The V end lost 1 base, the J end lost 6 bases, and 9 bases lay between the germline ends. CDR3 length: 12 amino acids. For the CDR3, the DNA is TGCAGCGTTGAAGCAGGGTCCGCTGAAGCTTTCTTT. Translated: CSVEAGSAEAFF.

The genes are TRBV10-3 and TRBJ2-5; 7 bases agree with TRBD1. The DNA end is a closer match to TRBJ2-7, so the J assignment may be wrong. Germline V CDR1 and CDR2: ENHRY, SYGVKD. This CDR3 contains 14 residues. The DNA of the CDR3 is TGTGCCATCAGGAAGACAGGGTACCCCTACGAGCAGTACTTC. Protein product: CAIRKTGYPYEQYF.

The chain combines TRBV29-1 with TRBJ2-3, with 11 bases aligning to TRBD2. V gave up 3 bases and J gave up 0 bases; unmatched junction bases: 14. The CDR3 totals 19 residues. CDR1 SQVTM and CDR2 ANQGSEA come from the germline V gene. The CDR3 coding sequence is TGCAGCGTTGAGGGGGTTTTGGTAGCGGGAGGGGCTAGCACAGATACGCAGTATTTT. Residues: CSVEGVLVAGGASTDTQYF.

This chain links TRBV7-2 with TRBJ2-1; 9 bases are a match to TRBD2. Germline CDR1 reads SGHTA; CDR2 reads FQGNSA. V dropped 1 base and J dropped 2; count of bases not matched to a gene: 6. The CDR3 totals 17 residues. The CDR3 protein is CASSLVVGGRAYNEQFF. The CDR3 nucleotides are TGTGCCAGCAGCTTAGTGGTTGGCGGGAGGGCCTACAATGAGCAGTTCTTC.

The genes are TRBV28 and TRBJ1-5; tentatively, D is TRBD1 (6 bases). CDR3 length: 16 amino acids. V was pared by 7 bases and J by 2 bases, with 18 bases between. CDR1 MDHEN and CDR2 SYDVKM come from the germline V gene. CDR3 in amino acids: CASNSVRPGGNQPQHF. For the CDR3, the DNA is TGTGCCAGCAATAGCGTAAGACCAGGGGGCAATCAGCCCCAGCATTTT.

This chain links TRBV7-3 with TRBJ1-5, with D unresolved. The CDR3 is 13 amino acids. The germline gives CDR1 SGHTA, CDR2 FQGTGA. With 1 base removed from V and 4 bases from J, the gap between germline ends came to 5 bases. CDR3: CASSLSQNQPQHF. The DNA for the CDR3 is TGTGCCAGCAGCTTAAGTCAGAATCAGCCCCAGCATTTT. The whole variable domain, filled in from reference TRBV7-3 and TRBJ1-5, reads GAGVSQTPSNKVTEKGKYVELRCDPISGHTALYWYRQSLGQGPEFLIYFQGTGAADDSGLPNDRFFAVRPEGSVSTLKIQRTERGDSAVYLCASSLSQNQPQHFGDGTRLSIL.

The chain links TRBV14 to TRBJ2-4, with D tentatively TRBD1 (6 bases). From germline, CDR1 is SGHDN and CDR2 FVKESK. The V and J ends lost 4 bases and 7 bases respectively, with 8 bases between them. CDR3 length: 12 residues. The CDR3 region has the DNA TGTGCCAGCAGCCCCAGGGGCAACATTCAGTACTTC. It encodes CASSPRGNIQYF.